By share, the clone carrying this TCR beta chain ranks as medium-sized (0.01 to 0.1%). Its antigen remains unidentified. This record belongs to a study of early T cells in non-severe SARS-CoV-2 infection. Study-level information: Sequenced bulk RNA came from whole blood that was unsorted, and chains were unpaired. Findings of the study overall: Anti-spike CD8 responses were favored by VDJdb matching, which missed private and CD4 specificities.

As part of library construction, unique molecular identifiers were attached to individual cDNA molecules. Via MiXCR, TCRdb re-called the 5' RACE reads, giving one row per CDR3 protein. The table lists some 18,000 distinct CDR3 sequences, under 6.5% of them singletons, with 6.3% in the top ten. The germline V gene encodes CDR1 SQVTM and CDR2 ANQGSEA. V dropped 4 bases and J dropped 3 bases, with 8 bases sitting between them. This CDR3 has 12 amino acids. V gene TRBV29-1 combines with J gene TRBJ2-3; D is unresolved. The clonotype comes from an adult who was a healthcare worker with PCR-confirmed SARS-CoV-2 infection or an uninfected control (not recorded which). The source material was whole blood. The CDR3 spells CSVVIATDTQYF. As DNA, the CDR3 is TGCAGCGTTGTGATTGCTACAGATACGCAGTATTTT.